These T cell receptor beta chains were read from a single sample in a study of blood T cell repertoires in COVID-19. TCRdb's table, derived via immunoSEQ multiplex PCR, lists solely in-frame clones and lacks some. Among 250,000 to 350,000 clones, around 82% were seen once, and the ten largest hold approximately 0.94%. What was sequenced was peripheral blood. These TCRs come from a human donor with COVID-19, enrolled during active disease. The donor label of this sample is uncertain. Each CDR3 is given with its conserved first and last residue. A D gene is named only where the DNA matches it firmly. Clone size appears in some rows only: once, few, many, or a class for an expanded clone.

d_call | j_call | clone_size | v_call | cdr3_aa | cdr3_nt
TRBD1 | TRBJ1-1 | . | TRBV7-6 | CASSPRTGVGTEAFF | TGTGCCAGCAGCCCACGGACAGGGGTAGGCACTGAAGCTTTCTTT
. | TRBJ1-2 | . | TRBV15 | CATSRAAGYDYGYTF | TGTGCCACCAGCAGAGCAGCGGGATATGACTATGGCTACACCTTC
. | TRBJ1-2 | . | TRBV2 | CATNPQGTNYGYTF | TGTGCCACCAACCCTCAGGGTACTAACTATGGCTACACCTTC
. | TRBJ1-5 | . | TRBV5-8 | CASSLGEGPQHF | TGTGCCAGCAGCTTGGGGGAGGGGCCCCAGCATTTT
TRBD1 | TRBJ1-5 | . | TRBV4-3 | CASSQDSAGGINQPQHF | TGCGCCAGCAGCCAAGATTCCGCAGGGGGAATCAATCAGCCCCAGCATTTT
TRBD1 | TRBJ1-3 | . | TRBV30 | CAWTSGQAGNTIYF | TGTGCCTGGACTTCCGGACAGGCTGGAAACACCATATATTTT
. | TRBJ1-5 | . | TRBV5-5 | CASREGQNYQPQHF | TGTGCCAGCAGGGAGGGGCAGAATTATCAGCCCCAGCATTTT
. | TRBJ2-7 | . | TRBV19 | CASSSEGRYEQYF | TGTGCCAGTAGTTCTGAGGGCAGGTACGAGCAGTACTTC
TRBD2 | TRBJ2-1 | once | TRBV19 | CASRRETSALGQFF | TGTGCCAGTAGAAGGGAAACTAGCGCTTTAGGGCAGTTCTTC
. | TRBJ2-1 | . | TRBV2 | CASSRGNYNEQFF | TGTGCCAGCAGCCGGGGAAACTACAATGAGCAGTTCTTC
. | TRBJ1-1 | once | TRBV18 | CASSPFVVNTEAFF | TGTGCCAGCTCACCTTTCGTAGTGAACACTGAAGCTTTCTTT
. | TRBJ2-3 | . | TRBV4-3 | CASSQDHRGFGDTQYF | TGCGCCAGCAGCCAAGATCATAGGGGTTTCGGAGATACGCAGTATTTT
. | TRBJ2-1 | . | TRBV29-1 | CSVNTPSSYNEQFF | TGCAGCGTGAATACCCCGAGCTCCTACAATGAGCAGTTCTTC
. | TRBJ1-1 | . | TRBV6-5 | CASSLRQGTEAFF | TGTGCCAGCAGTCTCCGTCAGGGAACTGAAGCTTTCTTT
TRBD1 | TRBJ2-7 | . | TRBV19 | CASSEQGSSYEQYF | TGTGCCAGTAGTGAACAGGGGTCCTCCTACGAGCAGTACTTC
TRBD1 | TRBJ1-1 | . | TRBV28 | CASSFGTVKTEAFF | TGTGCCAGCAGTTTTGGGACAGTAAAAACTGAAGCTTTCTTT
TRBD2 | TRBJ2-7 | . | TRBV11-3 | CASSLNGLAGDEQYF | TGTGCCAGCAGCTTAAACGGACTAGCGGGAGACGAGCAGTACTTC
. | TRBJ2-3 | once | TRBV4-1 | CASSQDEAGTDTQYF | TGCGCCAGCAGCCAAGATGAGGCGGGCACAGATACGCAGTATTTT
TRBD2 | TRBJ2-7 | . | TRBV5-4 | CASSLGLATYEQYF | TGTGCCAGCAGCCTGGGACTAGCCACCTACGAGCAGTACTTC
. | TRBJ2-2 | . | TRBV19 | CASSPGGTGELFF | TGTGCCAGTAGTCCCGGGGGCACCGGGGAGCTGTTTTTT
. | TRBJ1-2 | . | TRBV28 | CASSLVGGPLGNYGYTF | TGTGCCAGCAGTTTAGTGGGGGGACCCCTCGGCAACTATGGCTACACCTTC
TRBD2 | TRBJ2-3 | . | TRBV18 | CASSPELADTDTQYF | TGTGCCAGCTCACCCGAACTAGCGGACACAGATACGCAGTATTTT
TRBD2 | TRBJ2-5 | . | TRBV2 | CASSEGGRQETQYF | TGTGCCAGCAGTGAAGGCGGGAGGCAAGAGACCCAGTACTTC
TRBD1 | TRBJ2-3 | few | TRBV7-3 | CASSLAGGRTDTQYF | TGTGCCAGCAGCCTAGCAGGGGGTAGGACAGATACGCAGTATTTT
. | TRBJ1-1 | . | TRBV30 | CAWSARKNTEAFF | TGTGCCTGGAGTGCGCGGAAGAACACTGAAGCTTTCTTT
TRBD2 | TRBJ2-3 | . | TRBV5-1 | CASSPLAGASTDTQYF | TGCGCCAGCAGCCCCCTAGCGGGGGCTAGCACAGATACGCAGTATTTT
TRBD1 | TRBJ1-1 | . | TRBV29-1 | CSVEEQGASTEAFF | TGCAGCGTTGAAGAACAGGGGGCGAGCACTGAAGCTTTCTTT
. | TRBJ2-1 | . | TRBV18 | CASSPPGSSYNEQFF | TGTGCCAGCTCACCCCCCGGGAGCTCCTACAATGAGCAGTTCTTC
TRBD2 | TRBJ2-3 | . | TRBV28 | CASSETSGRADTQYF | TGTGCCAGCAGTGAGACTAGCGGGAGGGCAGACACGCAGTATTTT
. | TRBJ1-2 | once | TRBV28 | CAVRGLYGYTF | TGTGCCGTTCGGGGTCTCTATGGCTACACCTTC
TRBD2 | TRBJ2-1 | . | TRBV6-2/TRBV6-3 | CASSYLGGAYNEQFF | TGTGCCAGCAGTTATTTGGGAGGGGCCTACAATGAGCAGTTCTTC
. | TRBJ1-2 | . | TRBV29-1 | CSSKRADSYGYTF | TGCAGCTCGAAGCGGGCGGACTCCTATGGCTACACCTTC
TRBD2 | TRBJ2-7 | . | TRBV7-2 | CASSFPSGSSYEQYF | TGTGCCAGCAGCTTCCCTAGCGGGAGCTCCTACGAGCAGTACTTC
. | TRBJ2-4 | once | TRBV4-2 | CASSPPLENIQYF | TGTGCCAGCAGCCCTCCGTTAGAAAACATTCAGTACTTC
. | TRBJ1-1 | . | TRBV9 | CASSVEQQANTEAFF | TGTGCCAGCAGCGTAGAACAACAGGCTAACACTGAAGCTTTCTTT
TRBD1 | TRBJ2-3 | . | TRBV28 | CASSLSTTGERDTQYF | TGTGCCAGCAGTTTATCTACCACAGGGGAACGAGATACGCAGTATTTT
. | TRBJ2-5 | . | TRBV6-2/TRBV6-3 | CASSYRGAGETQYF | TGTGCCAGCAGTTACCGGGGGGCAGGGGAGACCCAGTACTTC
TRBD2 | TRBJ2-3 | . | TRBV27 | CASSTPGGSGTDTQYF | TGTGCCAGCAGTACCCCCGGGGGGTCCGGCACAGATACGCAGTATTTT
. | TRBJ1-4 | . | TRBV2 | CASSESTGVAKLFF | TGTGCCAGCAGTGAATCGACAGGCGTAGCAAAACTGTTTTTT
TRBD1 | TRBJ2-2 | . | TRBV19 | CASTQDRVGTGELFF | TGTGCCAGTACTCAGGACAGGGTAGGGACCGGGGAGCTGTTTTTT
TRBD1 | TRBJ1-1 | few | TRBV30 | CAWSVGTGREAFF | TGTGCCTGGAGTGTCGGGACAGGGCGAGAAGCTTTCTTT
TRBD2 | TRBJ2-3 | . | TRBV5-4 | CASSLAAGVDTQYF | TGTGCCAGCAGCTTGGCAGCGGGAGTGGATACGCAGTATTTT
. | TRBJ1-5 | . | TRBV6-5 | CASSLGHRDNQPQHF | TGTGCCAGCAGCCTGGGACACCGGGACAATCAGCCCCAGCATTTT
TRBD1 | TRBJ2-7 | . | TRBV19 | CASSDGTGLYEQYF | TGTGCCAGTAGCGACGGGACAGGACTCTACGAGCAGTACTTC
TRBD2 | TRBJ2-1 | . | TRBV30 | CAWNAIAGSSYNEQFF | TGTGCCTGGAACGCTATAGCGGGAAGCTCCTACAATGAGCAGTTCTTC
. | TRBJ2-7 | . | TRBV5-8 | CASSLAVEQYF | TGTGCCAGCAGCTTAGCGGTCGAGCAGTACTTC
TRBD2 | TRBJ2-1 | . | TRBV7-2 | CASQTSGSLNEQFF | TGTGCCTCCCAGACTAGCGGGAGCCTAAATGAGCAGTTCTTC
. | TRBJ1-5 | . | TRBV7-9 | CASSALTSQPQHF | TGTGCCAGCAGCGCCTTGACAAGTCAGCCCCAGCATTTT
TRBD1 | TRBJ2-7 | . | TRBV28 | CATTGDPYEQYF | TGTGCCACTACAGGGGACCCCTACGAGCAGTACTTC
TRBD1 | TRBJ2-5 | . | TRBV20-1 | CSASWASGRGETQYF | TGCAGTGCTAGTTGGGCCAGCGGCAGGGGGGAGACCCAGTACTTC
TRBD1 | TRBJ1-3 | . | TRBV10-3 | CAISGGTGGNTIYF | TGTGCCATCAGTGGGGGGACAGGCGGAAACACCATATATTTT
. | TRBJ2-5 | . | TRBV28 | CASSPQGQETQYF | TGTGCCAGCAGCCCCCAGGGCCAAGAGACCCAGTACTTC
. | TRBJ1-2 | . | TRBV30 | CASHRVNYGYTF | TGTGCCTCCCACAGGGTTAACTATGGCTACACCTTC
. | TRBJ1-1 | . | TRBV11-3 | CASSYGRRWALANTEAFF | TGTGCCAGCAGCTACGGTCGTCGGTGGGCGCTTGCGAACACTGAAGCTTTCTTT
. | TRBJ2-3 | . | TRBV4-2 | CASSQDGEVTDTQYF | TGTGCCAGCAGCCAAGATGGGGAGGTTACAGATACGCAGTATTTT